This TCR beta chain appears in the sequencing data of a study of immune evolution from preneoplasia to lung adenocarcinoma. This clone occurred a few times. Its cognate antigen is unknown. Study-level points and caveats: From normal lung to invasive adenocarcinoma, top clone frequencies appeared to decrease. Clonality was highest in normal lung, lower in later-stage lesions apparently. T cell clonality was higher in KRAS-mutant than EGFR-mutant or wild-type nodules.

This CDR3 contains 15 residues. V was pared by 3 bases and J by 7 bases, with 14 bases between. Germline loops: CDR1 SGDLS, CDR2 YYNGEE. H&E slides confirmed each diagnosis, reviewed by two pathologists independently. Measured with immunoSEQ multiplex PCR; TCRdb has only the in-frame clones, and not every one. The sample yields more than 12,000 clones, 81% seen once. The source is a person aged 60-79 years with lung adenocarcinoma. The sequenced sample was FFPE minimally invasive lung adenocarcinoma tissue. The rearrangement uses TRBV9 and TRBJ1-6, with TRBD1 as a possible D gene (5 bases). The CDR3 reads CASSAAGRGNSPLHF. CDR3 bases: TGTGCCAGCAGCGCGGCGGGACGGGGGAATTCACCCCTCCACTTT.